The 9 T cell receptor beta chains given below trace back to one sample, sequenced in a study of cytomegalovirus exposure and HLA in healthy donors. The PCR was carried out with 60 Vbeta primers and 13 Jbeta primers. Profiled with immunoSEQ multiplex PCR; TCRdb holds only in-frame clones, not every one. This sample has some 120,000 clones, with under 80% found just once. Sequencing input: PBMCs. The receptors were gathered from a man aged 35 to 55 in good health and CMV-seropositive.

The chain employs TRBV7-2 and TRBJ2-1; TRBD2 matches 11 bases. CDR1 is SGHTA and CDR2 is FQGNSA in the germline V gene. V shed 6 bases, J shed 4 bases, and the junction held 11 bases outside the gene matches. CDR3 length equals 17 residues. The CDR3 nucleotides are TGTGCCAGCAGTTTCGACCTGGGACTAGCGGAGTACAATGAGCAGTTCTTC. It specifies CASSFDLGLAEYNEQFF.

The rearrangement joins TRBV5-1 to TRBJ2-1; 8 bases are a match to TRBD1. The CDR3 covers 16 residues. Germline loops: CDR1 SGHRS, CDR2 YFSETQ. The trim removed 4 bases at V and 3 bases at J, leaving 9 bases unmatched. As DNA, the CDR3 is TGCGCCAGCAGCGGGTGGACAGGGAATAACTACAATGAGCAGTTCTTC. This gives the protein CASSGWTGNNYNEQFF. Full variable domain (missing parts from reference TRBV5-1 and TRBJ2-1): KAGVTQTPRYLIKTRGQQVTLSCSPISGHRSVSWYQQTPGQGLQFLFEYFSETQRNKGNFPGRFSGRQFSNSRSEMNVSTLELGDSALYLCASSGWTGNNYNEQFFGPGTRLTVL.

The chain couples TRBV4-2 to TRBJ2-7, with D possibly matching TRBD2 (6 bases). Trimming removed 0 bases from V and 3 bases from J, with 12 bases in between. Looked up from germline, CDR1 is LGHNA and CDR2 is YNFKEQ. The length of the CDR3 is 15 residues. CDR3 amino acids: CASSQDPTRNYEQYF. CDR3 in DNA: TGTGCCAGCAGCCAAGATCCGACTAGAAACTACGAGCAGTACTTC.

The V gene is TRBV11-3, the J gene TRBJ2-6; D unresolved. From germline, CDR1 is SGHNT and CDR2 YENEEA. V was trimmed by 4 bases and J by 0 bases, leaving 7 bases between them. The CDR3 length is 15 residues. The CDR3 DNA sequence: TGTGCCAGCAGCTATTCTAGCTCTGGGGCCAACGTCCTGACTTTC. Translating it yields CASSYSSSGANVLTF.

V usage is TRBV5-6 and J usage is TRBJ2-5; TRBD1 is a possible D gene (6 bases). Trimming took 0 bases from V and 5 from J, leaving 14 bases between them. Per germline, CDR1 SGHDT and CDR2 YYEEEE. This CDR3 is built from 15 residues. This CDR3 is CASSLVWAGEETQYF. The CDR3 DNA sequence: TGTGCCAGCAGCTTGGTATGGGCAGGGGAGGAGACCCAGTACTTC.

This clone was found once. This sample includes further DNA sequences coding for the same CDR3. This chain links TRBV4-2 with TRBJ1-2; no firm D call. The V and J ends lost 4 bases and 4 bases respectively, with 22 bases between them. The germline V gene has CDR1 LGHNA and CDR2 YNFKEQ. CDR3 length equals 17 residues. Written as DNA, the CDR3 is TGTGCCAGCAGCCCCAACAGTCCCCTGGACGGGAGCTATGGCTACACCTTC. Protein product: CASSPNSPLDGSYGYTF.

The chain employs TRBV7-9 and TRBJ1-2, with 12 bases that match TRBD1. Germline V gene sequence: CDR1 SEHNR, CDR2 FQNEAQ (reference sequence). Unmatched junction bases numbered 10, after V lost 8 bases and J lost 3 bases. The length of the CDR3 is 16 residues. This chain's CDR3 is CASLGDRGLMDYGYTF. The DNA of the CDR3 is TGTGCCAGCCTAGGGGACAGGGGGCTGATGGACTATGGCTACACCTTC.

V gene TRBV10-3 combines with J gene TRBJ2-5; the match to TRBD2 covers 10 bases. V gave up 4 bases and J gave up 2 bases; unmatched junction bases: 7. The CDR3 is 16 amino acids. Germline V gene sequence: CDR1 ENHRY, CDR2 SYGVKD. The CDR3 DNA follows: TGTGCCATCAGTGCCGCCGGGACTAGCGCACAAGAGACCCAGTACTTC. It specifies CAISAAGTSAQETQYF.

This clone has a handful of counts. The chain is built from TRBV27 and TRBJ2-3, with 7 bases that match TRBD1. The junction had 13 bases not matched to a gene; V was cut back by 3 bases and J by 1 base. Germline V lookup: CDR1 MNHEY, CDR2 SMNVEV (reference sequence). The CDR3 contains 18 residues. The DNA for the CDR3 is TGTGCCAGCAGTTTCCTTACTTTCCGGGACAGTGGCACAGATACGCAGTATTTT. Amino acids: CASSFLTFRDSGTDTQYF.